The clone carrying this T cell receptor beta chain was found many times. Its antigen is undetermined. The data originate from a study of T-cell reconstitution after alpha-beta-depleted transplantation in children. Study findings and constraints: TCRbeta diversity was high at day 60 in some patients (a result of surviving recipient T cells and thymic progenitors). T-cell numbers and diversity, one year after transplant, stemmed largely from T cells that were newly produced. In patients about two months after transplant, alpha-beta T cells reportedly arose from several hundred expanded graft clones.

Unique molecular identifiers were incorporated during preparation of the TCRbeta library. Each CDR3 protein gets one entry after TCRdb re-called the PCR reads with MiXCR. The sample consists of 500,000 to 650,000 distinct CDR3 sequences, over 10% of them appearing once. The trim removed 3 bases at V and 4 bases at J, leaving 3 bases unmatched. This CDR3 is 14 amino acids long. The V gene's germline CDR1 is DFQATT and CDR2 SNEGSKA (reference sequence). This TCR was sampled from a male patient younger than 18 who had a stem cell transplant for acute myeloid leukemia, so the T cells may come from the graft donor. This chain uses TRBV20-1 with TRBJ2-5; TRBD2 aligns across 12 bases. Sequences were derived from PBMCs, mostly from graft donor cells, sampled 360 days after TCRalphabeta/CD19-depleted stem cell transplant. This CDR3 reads CSASRLAGVETQYF. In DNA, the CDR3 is TGCAGTGCTAGTAGACTAGCGGGAGTAGAGACCCAGTACTTC.